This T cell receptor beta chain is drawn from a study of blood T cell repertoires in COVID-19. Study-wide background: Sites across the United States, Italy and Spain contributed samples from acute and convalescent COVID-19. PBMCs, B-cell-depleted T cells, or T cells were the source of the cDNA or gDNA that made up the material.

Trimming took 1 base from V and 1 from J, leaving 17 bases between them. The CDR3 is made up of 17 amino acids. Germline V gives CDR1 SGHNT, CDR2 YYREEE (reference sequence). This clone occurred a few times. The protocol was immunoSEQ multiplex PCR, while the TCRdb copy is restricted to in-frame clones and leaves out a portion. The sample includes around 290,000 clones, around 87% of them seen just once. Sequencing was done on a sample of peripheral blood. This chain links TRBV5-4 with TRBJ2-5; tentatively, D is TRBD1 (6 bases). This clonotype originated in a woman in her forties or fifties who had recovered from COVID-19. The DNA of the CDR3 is TGTGCCAGCAGCTTGATTAATCTCTGGACAGCCCAAGAGACCCAGTACTTC. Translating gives CASSLINLWTAQETQYF.